Below, 29 T cell receptor beta chains from the same sample are listed, as sequenced in a study of blood T cell repertoires in COVID-19. Sequenced by immunoSEQ multiplex PCR; TCRdb stores in-frame clones only, minus some. The table includes approximately 250,000 clones, roughly 88% detected once. The material sequenced was PBMCs or T cells enriched from blood (not recorded which). All receptors come from a middle-aged woman with acute COVID-19.

The chain carries TRBV20-1 and TRBJ2-3; D call uncertain. CDR3 length: 13 residues. The ends were cut back, 3 bases at V and 5 bases at J, with 12 bases in the middle. CDR1 DFQATT and CDR2 SNEGSKA come from the germline V gene (reference sequence). CDR3 region: CSASFVVKDTQYF. The CDR3 DNA reads TGCAGTGCTAGTTTCGTAGTTAAAGATACGCAGTATTTT.

About this clone itself: No DNA is shown, since the ends of the CDR3 on it are uncertain; the CDR3 is the one TCRdb lists. V and J are TRBV21-1 and TRBJ2-3; the table's TRBD2 call for D was not verified on the DNA. TRBV21-1 is termed a pseudogene. The CDR3 is made up of 19 amino acids, end residues included. CDR3 sequence: CASSKGVASGSESTDTQYF.

The rearrangement links TRBV18 to TRBJ1-2, with D possibly matching TRBD1 (6 bases). The V gene's germline CDR1 is KGHSH and CDR2 LQKENI. The CDR3 sequence is 14 residues long. Trimming took off 4 bases at V and 4 bases at J, with 13 bases between the two ends. Here the CDR3 DNA reads TGTGCCAGCTCACAAGACAGGAGCTCCTATGGCTACACCTTC. Protein: CASSQDRSSYGYTF.

The chain uses TRBV7-9 and TRBJ1-2; perhaps TRBD1 as D (5 bases). The CDR3 covers 16 residues. CDR1 and CDR2 from the germline V gene are SEHNR and FQNEAQ (reference sequence). V was pared by 7 bases and J by 0 bases, with 18 bases between. CDR3 nucleotide sequence: TGTGCCAGCACCCGAATACCCGACAGAACTAACTATGGCTACACCTTC. It encodes CASTRIPDRTNYGYTF.

This rearrangement joins TRBV5-4 to TRBJ1-1, with D tentatively TRBD1 (5 bases). The CDR3 length is 15 residues. V lost 5 bases and J lost 1, with 15 bases in between. Germline V CDR1 and CDR2: SGHNT, YYREEE (reference sequence). CDR3 nucleotides: TGTGCCAGCAGGGGCATGGTGGGGCAGAACACTGAAGCTTTCTTT. It specifies CASRGMVGQNTEAFF.

This clone was detected once. The CDR3 DNA reads as TGTGCCAGCTCGGGGGACAGGGGGCCGAACACTGAAGCTTTCTTT. It is translated as CASSGDRGPNTEAFF. This rearrangement joins TRBV18 to TRBJ1-1, with 12 bases lining up with TRBD1. The CDR3 totals 15 residues. The trim removed 6 bases at V and 1 base at J, leaving 3 bases unmatched. The germline CDR1 and CDR2 sequences are KGHSH and LQKENI.

This CDR3 is CATSDGQGWRTGELFF. In DNA form, the CDR3 reads TGTGCCACCAGTGATGGACAGGGCTGGAGAACCGGGGAGCTGTTTTTT. The chain joins TRBV24-1 to TRBJ2-2, with 8 bases fitting TRBD1. CDR1 and CDR2 (germline): KGHDR, SFDVKD. The CDR3 runs to 16 residues. After removal of 3 bases from V and 5 bases from J, the junction contained 7 bases not matched to a gene.

The chain has TRBV19 and TRBJ2-2; possible D gene TRBD1, 5 bases. Trimming shortened V by 6 bases and J by 5 bases, and 19 bases separated the two germline ends. Germline-derived CDR1 and CDR2 are LNHDA and SQIVND (reference sequence). This CDR3 is 16 amino acids long. The CDR3 is CASSPQGTRYTGELFF. Written as DNA, the CDR3 is TGTGCCAGTAGCCCTCAGGGAACGCGCTATACCGGGGAGCTGTTTTTT.

The chain uses TRBV21-1 and TRBJ2-5; the table's D call TRBD2 went unverified against the DNA. TRBV21-1 is an annotated pseudogene. The CDR3 covers 15 residues. The CDR3 reads CASSIPSGRKETQYF. As DNA, the CDR3 is TGTGCCAGCAGCATTCCTAGCGGGAGGAAGGAGACCCAGTACTTC.

The V and J genes are TRBV29-1 and TRBJ1-2; a possible D gene is TRBD1 (5 bases). V was shortened by 7 bases and J by 3 bases, with 21 bases between the two germline ends. This CDR3 spans 15 amino acids. Per germline, CDR1 SQVTM and CDR2 ANQGSEA. In DNA form, the CDR3 reads TGCAGCGCGGATCGGACACTCCATGGGGACTATGGCTACACCTTC. It codes for CSADRTLHGDYGYTF.

The V call is TRBV25-1, the J call TRBJ1-2; 8 nucleotides align to TRBD1. In germline, CDR1 is MGHDK, CDR2 SYGVNS. This CDR3 contains 14 residues. J gave up 7 bases and V 4 bases, and 8 bases lay outside the gene matches. CDR3 coding DNA: TGTGCCAGCAGTGGATTGACAGGGGCCCTTGGCTACACCTTC. Its translation is CASSGLTGALGYTF.

This clone was observed a single time. The chain employs TRBV5-5 and TRBJ2-2; 11 bases line up with TRBD1. The germline V gene has CDR1 SGHKS and CDR2 YYEKEE (reference sequence). The CDR3 is 16 residues long. Trimming cost V 5 bases and J 4 bases; bases outside gene matches: 7. CDR3 residues: CASSQDRGRGTGELFF. As DNA, the CDR3 is TGTGCCAGCAGTCAGGACAGGGGGCGCGGCACCGGGGAGCTGTTTTTT.

The chain couples TRBV7-9 to TRBJ1-2, with D unclear. Germline V gene data show CDR1 as SEHNR and CDR2 as FQNEAQ (reference sequence). The CDR3 totals 14 residues. Trimming cost V 0 bases and J 4 bases, with 9 bases left between them. CDR3: CASSLAAEAYGYTF. CDR3 in DNA: TGTGCCAGCAGCTTAGCCGCAGAGGCCTATGGCTACACCTTC.

This clone has only one observation. The chain uses TRBV29-1 and TRBJ1-2, with 8 bases matching TRBD1. The CDR3 has 13 residues. Unmatched junction bases numbered 10, after V lost 6 bases and J lost 7 bases. Germline values: CDR1 SQVTM, CDR2 ANQGSEA. CDR3 amino acids: CSVPGQGEGGYTF. CDR3 DNA: TGCAGCGTACCCGGACAGGGCGAGGGTGGCTACACCTTC.

The rearrangement joins TRBV7-2 to TRBJ1-2, with TRBD1 matching 8 bases. CDR3 length: 14 amino acids. J was trimmed by 4 bases and V by 7 bases; bases with no gene match: 8. The germline gives CDR1 SGHTA, CDR2 FQGNSA. The CDR3 DNA sequence: TGTGCCAGCACCCTAAGACAGGGGCTCTATGGCTACACCTTC. It codes for CASTLRQGLYGYTF.

This chain connects TRBV6-9 to TRBJ1-6, with 10 bases that match TRBD1. Per the germline V gene, CDR1 is MNHGY and CDR2 is SVAAGI. This CDR3 comprises 15 residues. Unmatched junction bases numbered 3, after V lost 2 bases and J lost 8 bases. CDR3: CASSYQGQGYSPLHF. DNA for the CDR3: TGTGCCAGCAGTTATCAGGGACAGGGGTATTCACCCCTCCACTTT.

This sequence joins TRBV23-1 and TRBJ2-4; D is unclear. TRBV23-1 falls under the ORF class, with uncertain function. The CDR3 loop spans 13 amino acids. Trimming left V 10 bases short and J 3 bases short, with 13 bases between. CDR3 region: CATPGSGKNIQYF. Here the CDR3 DNA reads TGCGCCACCCCGGGTTCTGGCAAAAACATTCAGTACTTC.

The V gene is TRBV7-2, the J gene TRBJ1-4, with TRBD1 matching over 7 bases. The CDR3 loop spans 13 amino acids. The trim removed 2 bases at V and 8 bases at J, leaving 2 bases unmatched. In germline, CDR1 is SGHTA, CDR2 FQGNSA. CDR3 amino acids: CASSLPGGEKLFF. For the CDR3, the DNA is TGTGCCAGCAGCTTACCAGGGGGAGAAAAACTGTTTTTT.

J is TRBJ1-2 and V is TRBV6-5; D is possibly TRBD1 (5 bases). Trimming cost V 10 bases and J 8 bases, with 23 bases left between them. CDR1 and CDR2 from the germline V gene are MNHEY and SVGAGI. This CDR3 region has 14 residues. DNA for the CDR3: TGTGCCACCAGGAAAGGTGGGGGGAGAGGGGGCTACACCTTC. Encoded protein: CATRKGGGRGGYTF.

This chain links TRBV24-1 with TRBJ2-1; 9 bases fit TRBD1. The germline gives CDR1 KGHDR, CDR2 SFDVKD. J gave up 5 bases and V 0 bases, and 13 bases lay outside the gene matches. The CDR3 sequence is 19 residues long. CDR3 in DNA: TGTGCCACCAGTGATTTGATTCCTACCGGGACAGGGTTCGACAATGAGCAGTTCTTC. Translating gives CATSDLIPTGTGFDNEQFF.

The rearrangement links TRBV7-2 to TRBJ2-5; tentative D call: TRBD2 (6 bases). CDR1 and CDR2 from the germline V gene are SGHTA and FQGNSA. V was trimmed by 7 bases and J by 1 base, leaving 13 bases between them. This CDR3 region has 14 residues. In nucleotides, the CDR3 is TGTGCCAGCACCCAAACGGGACTCCAAGAGACCCAGTACTTC. This gives the protein CASTQTGLQETQYF.

The gene calls are TRBV10-2 and TRBJ2-7; 12 bases fit TRBD1. There are 17 residues in the CDR3. V lost 5 bases, J lost 10 bases, and 18 bases stayed unmatched. Germline CDR1 reads WSHSY; CDR2 reads SAAADI. The CDR3 nucleotides read TGCGCCAGCAGTAGTATTACCGGGACAGGGGGCGCCGGGAGACAGTACTTC. It specifies CASSSITGTGGAGRQYF.

The chain's CDR3 is CASKMEVNTEAFF. The CDR3 DNA reads TGTGCCAGTAAAATGGAGGTAAACACTGAAGCTTTCTTT. The genes are TRBV19 and TRBJ1-1; D not certain. The CDR3 spans 13 residues. Germline V gene sequence: CDR1 LNHDA, CDR2 SQIVND (reference sequence). V lost 7 bases to trimming and J lost 2 bases, with 11 bases between them.

J is TRBJ2-2 and V is TRBV27; 9 nucleotides agree with TRBD1. This CDR3 spans 14 amino acids. From germline, CDR1 is MNHEY and CDR2 SMNVEV (reference sequence). Losses at the gene ends were 6 bases for V and 5 bases for J; bases not matched to a gene: 4. The DNA of the CDR3 is TGTGCCAGCAGCTTCGACAGGGGGACCGGGGAGCTGTTTTTT. This translates into CASSFDRGTGELFF.

The V call is TRBV29-1, the J call TRBJ2-5, with TRBD1 matching over 12 bases. V gave up 0 bases and J gave up 4 bases; unmatched junction bases: 6. The CDR3 is 16 residues long. The germline gives CDR1 SQVTM, CDR2 ANQGSEA. CDR3 loop: CSVEDLRDRGLETQYF. The CDR3 DNA is TGCAGCGTTGAAGATCTTAGGGACAGGGGGCTAGAGACCCAGTACTTC.

V usage is TRBV15 and J usage is TRBJ1-4, with a tentative D call TRBD1 (5 bases). V was clipped by 0 bases and J by 2 bases, with 13 bases between them. The CDR3 extends over 17 amino acids. Germline V CDR1 and CDR2: LNHNV, YYDKDF (reference sequence). DNA for the CDR3: TGTGCCACCAGCAGAGATTCGGGGGTAGCGACTAATGAAAAACTGTTTTTT. The encoded protein is CATSRDSGVATNEKLFF.

This rearrangement joins TRBV9 to TRBJ2-2, with D possibly TRBD2 on 6 matching bases. Germline V gene lookup returns CDR1 SGDLS and CDR2 YYNGEE. CDR3 length: 14 residues. Trimming removed 2 bases at V and 6 bases at J, with 11 bases between. This chain's CDR3 is CASSVRDFAGELFF. CDR3 sequence (DNA): TGTGCCAGCAGCGTTAGGGACTTCGCCGGGGAGCTGTTTTTT.

This clone appeared a single time. Written as DNA, the CDR3 is TGTGCCAGCAGCTTAGGAAGGGGAACGAACACTGAAGCTTTCTTT. It codes for CASSLGRGTNTEAFF. V usage is TRBV7-2 and J usage is TRBJ1-1; tentatively, D is TRBD1 (5 bases). Germline CDR1 and CDR2: SGHTA and FQGNSA. CDR3 size: 15 residues. V was clipped by 1 base and J by 1 base, with 10 bases between them.

This clone was seen a few times. The gene calls are TRBV18 and TRBJ1-1; D unresolved. Germline lookup yields CDR1 KGHSH and CDR2 LQKENI. The CDR3 length is 14 residues. V was cut by 5 bases and J by 3 bases, with 13 bases left in between. CDR3 sequence reads: CASSSLSQDTEAFF. CDR3 coding DNA: TGTGCCAGCTCATCCCTTTCGCAGGACACTGAAGCTTTCTTT. The full variable domain, rest sourced from reference TRBV18 and TRBJ1-1, is NAGVMQNPRHLVRRRGQEARLRCSPMKGHSHVYWYRQLPEEGLKFMVYLQKENIIDESGMPKERFSAEFPKEGPSILRIQQVVRGDSAAYFCASSSLSQDTEAFFGQGTRLTVV.